This entry describes one T cell receptor beta chain. The antigen is undetermined. These data originate in a study of shared clonotypes between healthy human individuals. Study-level results: A reduction in generation probabilities was seen for non-shared clonotypes relative to those shared by all four donors. Few donors limited the genetic and exposure-history diversity represented.

Germline loops: CDR1 LGHNA, CDR2 YSLEER. CDR3 size: 19 residues. V was clipped by 4 bases and J by 1 base; unmatched bases: 19. The authors ran the assay at deep level. The authors' processing: Junction-only immunoSEQ sequences carried no quality scores, so filtering differed. Profiled with immunoSEQ multiplex PCR; TCRdb holds only in-frame clones, not every one. The DNA was the basis for D and trimming; V, J and clone size are from that table. The table includes about 2 million clones, 95% detected once. Sequencing was carried out using naive CD4+ T cells sorted from blood. The subset: CD45RA+ positively selected. This TCR was sampled from a man younger than 35 in good health. This chain links TRBV4-3 with TRBJ2-7, with 7 bases aligning to TRBD2. The CDR3 loop reads CASSLLTPAAGDFSYEQYF. CDR3 DNA sequence: TGCGCCAGCAGCCTTCTTACCCCCGCGGCGGGAGATTTTTCCTACGAGCAGTACTTC.